This TCR gamma chain was profiled in a study of Vδ1+ human thymocytes. Purity of the sorted Vdelta1+ thymocytes ranged from roughly 98% to 99.6%. The V gene's germline CDR1 is VENAVY and CDR2 YDSYNSRV. The CDR3 runs to 16 residues. Sequences come from RNA converted to cDNA by reverse transcription. Multiplex PCR used pooled V-gene forward primers and a constant-region reverse primer to amplify CDR3s. TCRdb redid clone calling on the multiplex PCR reads using CATT. This table has tens of thousands of gamma-chain clones, roughly 21% appearing once. As concerns this clone: Its antigen is unidentified. A junction boundary mismatches the germline segment, possibly from a read error.

Whole-study findings and limits: Around 20% of thymic delta-chain sequences were Vdelta2, with few Vdelta3, unlike blood Vdelta1+ controls. Thymic TRG and TRD repertoires appeared highly polyclonal, with Gaussian CDR3 length distributions.

Material for sequencing was Vdelta1+ gamma-delta thymocytes from the thymus. Subset denoted: FACS-sorted CD3+ TCRalphabeta- TCRVdelta1+ TCRVdelta2- thymocytes. The rearrangement uses TRGV8 and TRGJP2. The source is a girl under three years old who had congenital heart surgery. The CDR3 is CATRDGPYSSDWIKTF. CDR3 DNA: TGTGCCACCAGGGACGGGCCATACAGTAGTGATTGGATCAAGACGTTT.